The 14 T cell receptor beta chains reported below all come from one sample, sequenced in a study of Graves' ophthalmopathy and Graves' hyperthyroidism. The study amplified TCR beta CDR3 regions using RNA transcripts. HTBI primers served in a first-round RT-PCR, which a second-round multiplex PCR followed. TCRdb redid the calling of the multiplex PCR reads with MiXCR, one entry per CDR3 protein. This sample yields over a million distinct CDR3 sequences, of which about 35% are seen a single time; around 10% belongs to the top ten. The sequenced material came from peripheral blood or thyroid tissue (not recorded which). The origin of the receptors is an adult man with Graves' hyperthyroidism.

There are many counts of this clonotype. This sequence joins TRBV7-2 and TRBJ1-5, with TRBD1 matching 9 bases. This CDR3 spans 15 amino acids. Trimming cost V 3 bases and J 5 bases; bases outside gene matches: 5. The germline V gene has CDR1 SGHTA and CDR2 FQGNSA. The chain's CDR3 is CASSLDRGGYQPQHF. The CDR3 nucleotides are TGTGCCAGCAGCTTGGACAGGGGCGGTTATCAGCCCCAGCATTTT.

This clonotype was seen many times. The chain is built from TRBV10-2 and TRBJ2-2, with 9 bases identical to TRBD2. The V segment lost 7 bases and the J segment 3 bases; nucleotides outside the gene matches: 3. Germline loops: CDR1 WSHSY, CDR2 SAAADI. The CDR3 has 14 amino acids. CDR3 sequence: CASIASGDTGELFF. The CDR3 bases are TGCGCCAGCATAGCTAGCGGGGACACCGGGGAGCTGTTTTTT.

The rearrangement links TRBV7-6 to TRBJ2-7; 7 nucleotides line up with TRBD1. Germline CDR1 is SGHVS and CDR2 is FNYEAQ. Trimming removed 3 bases from V and 0 bases from J; junction bases left unmatched: 11. This CDR3 contains 17 residues. The CDR3 DNA reads as TGTGCCAGCAGCTTGAGTTCGTCAGGGGGAAGCTCCTACGAGCAGTACTTC. Amino acid sequence: CASSLSSSGGSSYEQYF. The complete variable domain, with remaining parts taken from reference TRBV7-6 and TRBJ2-7, reads GAGVSQSPRYKVTKRGQDVALRCDPISGHVSLYWYRQALGQGPEFLTYFNYEAQQDKSGLPNDRFSAERPEGSISTLTIQRTEQRDSAMYRCASSLSSSGGSSYEQYFGPGTRLTVT.

This clonotype occurred many times. The chain is built from TRBV10-3 and TRBJ2-6; 8 nucleotides match TRBD1. CDR1 ENHRY and CDR2 SYGVKD come from the germline V gene. The length of the CDR3 is 15 residues. With V trimmed by 10 bases and J by 1 base, 6 bases remained unmatched. The CDR3 region has the DNA TGTGCCACCTGGACAGGGCGGTCTGGGGCCAACGTCCTGACTTTC. The encoded protein is CATWTGRSGANVLTF.

This clonotype has more than one count but fewer than ten. The chain recombines TRBV11-2 with TRBJ1-1; D not resolved. CDR1 and CDR2 (germline): SGHAT, FQNNGV. This CDR3 is built from 14 residues. With 5 bases removed from V and 1 base from J, the gap between germline ends came to 11 bases. The CDR3 DNA reads as TGTGCCAGCAGCGTCGGACGGTCGAACACTGAAGCTTTCTTT. Amino acid sequence: CASSVGRSNTEAFF. The full variable domain, rest sourced from reference TRBV11-2 and TRBJ1-1, is EAGVAQSPRYKIIEKRQSVAFWCNPISGHATLYWYQQILGQGPKLLIQFQNNGVVDDSQLPKDRFSAERLKGVDSTLKIQPAKLEDSAVYLCASSVGRSNTEAFFGQGTRLTVV.

This chain joins TRBV4-3 and TRBJ2-3, with 13 bases aligning to TRBD2. The CDR3 consists of 16 residues. Germline values: CDR1 LGHNA, CDR2 YSLEER. Losses at the gene ends were 4 bases for V and 3 bases for J; bases not matched to a gene: 4. Written as DNA, the CDR3 is TGCGCCAGCAGCCTAGGGACTAGCGGGGCGACAGATACGCAGTATTTT. Amino acids: CASSLGTSGATDTQYF.

This clonotype was found many times. V and J are TRBV20-1 and TRBJ2-7; D not resolved. With 4 bases removed from V and 1 base from J, the gap between germline ends came to 8 bases. The CDR3 runs 12 residues. The germline V gene has CDR1 DFQATT and CDR2 SNEGSKA (reference sequence). This CDR3 is CSATRLSYEQYF. In DNA form, the CDR3 reads TGCAGTGCTACTAGACTTTCCTACGAGCAGTACTTC.

This clonotype was recorded once. A much bigger clone sits one base away, suggesting this may be a read error. Since the CDR3 does not end with the conserved phenylalanine or tryptophan, this likely comes from a read error. The chain couples TRBV20-1 to TRBJ1-5; TRBD1 is a possible D gene (6 bases). Trimming shortened V by 2 bases and J by 11 bases, and 19 bases separated the two germline ends. CDR1 is DFQATT, CDR2 SNEGSKA, per germline (reference sequence). The CDR3 has 14 residues. CDR3 DNA sequence: TGCAGTGCTAGACTAGCGGGGGGGCAAGAGACCCAGCATCTT. It encodes CSARLAGGQETQHL.

The chain employs TRBV7-8 and TRBJ2-7; possibly TRBD1 for D (6 bases). CDR3 length: 15 amino acids. The ends were cut back, 0 bases at V and 3 bases at J, with 12 bases in the middle. CDR1 and CDR2 (germline): SGHVS, FQNEAQ. CDR3 nucleotides: TGTGCCAGCAGCTTAGCGGGGGCCGCGGGCTACGAGCAGTACTTC. Amino acid sequence: CASSLAGAAGYEQYF.

This clonotype appeared many times. An end of the junction differs from the germline gene, which may be a read error. The chain combines TRBV7-8 with TRBJ2-7; TRBD2 matches at 9 bases. Germline CDR1 is SGHVS and CDR2 is FQNEAQ. This CDR3 region has 12 residues. Written as DNA, the CDR3 is TGTGCCAGCAGCCTATACCCCGGGACTAGCCACTTC. Translation gives CASSLYPGTSHF.

This clonotype was observed at least ten times. The V gene is TRBV7-2, the J gene TRBJ1-6; D not resolved. The CDR3 totals 13 residues. Germline V gene lookup returns CDR1 SGHTA and CDR2 FQGNSA. The V and J ends lost 2 bases and 8 bases respectively, with 7 bases between them. CDR3 in DNA: TGTGCCAGCAGCTTAAACGCGGATTCACCCCTCCACTTT. It codes for CASSLNADSPLHF.

This clonotype was observed at least ten times. V gene TRBV9 combines with J gene TRBJ2-5, with 12 bases that match TRBD2. J lost 3 bases, V lost 0 bases, and 0 bases had no gene match. CDR1 and CDR2 (germline): SGDLS, YYNGEE. This CDR3 is built from 15 residues. The CDR3 sequence is CASSVGTSGEETQYF. The CDR3 coding sequence is TGTGCCAGCAGCGTAGGGACTAGCGGGGAAGAGACCCAGTACTTC.

The chain is built from TRBV6-5 and TRBJ1-5, with 7 bases identical to TRBD1. Trimming at V came to 8 bases and at J to 3 bases, leaving 4 bases not matched to a gene. Germline V CDR1 and CDR2: MNHEY, SVGAGI. The CDR3 loop spans 13 amino acids. CDR3 protein: CASQDRINQPQHF. The CDR3 DNA reads TGTGCCAGCCAGGACAGGATCAATCAGCCCCAGCATTTT.

This chain uses TRBV9 with TRBJ2-7; a weak D match, TRBD2 (7 bases). The ends were cut back, 3 bases at V and 10 bases at J, with 14 bases in the middle. Germline V gives CDR1 SGDLS, CDR2 YYNGEE. This CDR3 has 12 amino acids. The chain's CDR3 is CASSATGRDQYF. CDR3 DNA: TGTGCCAGCAGCGCTACAGGGAGGGACCAGTACTTC.